The rows below give T cell receptor beta chains drawn from one sample of a study of T cells in Graves' hyperthyroidism and ophthalmopathy. In TCRdb, the multiplex PCR reads were re-called with MiXCR into one record per CDR3 protein. The table records roughly 290,000 distinct CDR3 sequences, 13% of them present only once. The sample consisted of blood. These receptor sequences come from a woman aged 30 to 39 with Graves' hyperthyroidism that later progressed to Graves' ophthalmopathy. CDR3s include the opening cysteine and the closing phenylalanine or tryptophan. D genes are given only for firm matches. Some rows mark clone size as missing; the rest say once, few, many or name a class of expanded clone.

CDR3 length: 15
D gene: -
J gene: TRBJ2-7
V gene: TRBV27
clone size: many
CDR3 DNA: TGTGCCAGGTTTTCGCGGAGGGCCTTAAACTACGAGCAGTACTTC
CDR3 protein: CARFSRRALNYEQYF

CDR3 length: 15
D gene: TRBD1
J gene: TRBJ2-5
V gene: TRBV6-5
clone size: -
CDR3 DNA: TGTGCCAGCAGTTACCTATGGACAGGAACCAAGACCCAGTACTTC
CDR3 protein: CASSYLWTGTKTQYF

CDR3 length: 13
D gene: TRBD1
J gene: TRBJ2-5
V gene: TRBV19
clone size: few
CDR3 DNA: TGTGCCAGTACCCCAGGGGGTCGGGAGACCCAGTACTTC
CDR3 protein: CASTPGGRETQYF

CDR3 length: 13
D gene: -
J gene: TRBJ2-5
V gene: TRBV12-3/TRBV12-4
clone size: many
CDR3 DNA: TGTGCCAGCACCGAAAACACCCAAGAGACCCAGTACTTC
CDR3 protein: CASTENTQETQYF

CDR3 length: 12
D gene: -
J gene: TRBJ2-7
V gene: TRBV10-3
clone size: -
CDR3 DNA: TGTGCCATCAGCCCTGGGTCCTACGAGCAGCACTTC
CDR3 protein: CAISPGSYEQHF

CDR3 length: 16
D gene: TRBD1
J gene: TRBJ1-5
V gene: TRBV20-1
clone size: few
CDR3 DNA: TGCAGTGCCATCCCCCCCCAGGGGGCAAACAATCAGCCCCAGCATTTT
CDR3 protein: CSAIPPQGANNQPQHF

CDR3 length: 13
D gene: -
J gene: TRBJ1-5
V gene: TRBV3-1
clone size: many
CDR3 DNA: TGTGCCAGCAGCCAAGATAGCAATCAGCCCCAGCATTTT
CDR3 protein: CASSQDSNQPQHF

CDR3 length: 15
D gene: -
J gene: TRBJ2-1
V gene: TRBV29-1
clone size: few
CDR3 DNA: TGCAGCGTTGGTAAGGGGTCATTCTCTTACAATGAGCAGTTCTTC
CDR3 protein: CSVGKGSFSYNEQFF

CDR3 length: 14
D gene: -
J gene: TRBJ1-6
V gene: TRBV3-1
clone size: -
CDR3 DNA: TGTGCCAGCAGCCAAGTAGGGCAGGAATCACCCCTCCACTTT
CDR3 protein: CASSQVGQESPLHF

CDR3 length: 13
D gene: TRBD2
J gene: TRBJ2-7
V gene: TRBV10-3
clone size: many
CDR3 DNA: TGTGCCACCGCCGGGACTAGCGGCTACGAGCAGTACTTC
CDR3 protein: CATAGTSGYEQYF

CDR3 length: 11
D gene: -
J gene: TRBJ2-3
V gene: TRBV6-1
clone size: few
CDR3 DNA: TGTGCCAGCGCAACTTCTTATACGCAGTATTTT
CDR3 protein: CASATSYTQYF

CDR3 length: 13
D gene: -
J gene: TRBJ2-7
V gene: TRBV28
clone size: many
CDR3 DNA: TGTGCCAGCAGTCCCGCGGGCGCCTACGAGCAGTACTTC
CDR3 protein: CASSPAGAYEQYF

CDR3 length: 16
D gene: TRBD1
J gene: TRBJ2-3
V gene: TRBV28
clone size: many
CDR3 DNA: TGTGCCAGCAGTTTAGTGCGGACAGGGGGCACAGATACGCAGTATTTT
CDR3 protein: CASSLVRTGGTDTQYF

CDR3 length: 13
D gene: TRBD2
J gene: TRBJ2-1
V gene: TRBV19
clone size: -
CDR3 DNA: TGTGCCAGTAGACTAGCGGGAGCAGGTGAGCAGTTCTTC
CDR3 protein: CASRLAGAGEQFF

CDR3 length: 14
D gene: -
J gene: TRBJ1-2
V gene: TRBV3-1
clone size: many
CDR3 DNA: TGTGCCAGCAGCCATACCGGCAGCGTCTATGGCTACACCTTC
CDR3 protein: CASSHTGSVYGYTF

CDR3 length: 14
D gene: -
J gene: TRBJ2-2
V gene: TRBV4-3
clone size: many
CDR3 DNA: TGCGCCAGCAGCCAAGAGACAGGAGCCGGGGAGCTGTTTTTT
CDR3 protein: CASSQETGAGELFF

CDR3 length: 13
D gene: -
J gene: TRBJ1-5
V gene: TRBV19
clone size: -
CDR3 DNA: TGTGCCAGTACGCCGACCGGGTATCAGCCCCAGCATTTT
CDR3 protein: CASTPTGYQPQHF

CDR3 length: 15
D gene: TRBD1
J gene: TRBJ2-3
V gene: TRBV2
clone size: many
CDR3 DNA: TGTGCCAGCAGCCACAACAGGGGGCAGGAAGATACGCAGTATTTT
CDR3 protein: CASSHNRGQEDTQYF

CDR3 length: 13
D gene: -
J gene: TRBJ2-1
V gene: TRBV19
clone size: few
CDR3 DNA: TGTGCCAGTAGTAGGGGCTGGTACAATGAGCAGTTCTTC
CDR3 protein: CASSRGWYNEQFF

CDR3 length: 18
D gene: -
J gene: TRBJ2-6
V gene: TRBV27
clone size: -
CDR3 DNA: TGTGCCAGCAGTCCCAACGGGGCGCGTTTGTCTGGGGCCAACGTCCTGACTTTC
CDR3 protein: CASSPNGARLSGANVLTF

CDR3 length: 17
D gene: TRBD2
J gene: TRBJ2-2
V gene: TRBV20-1
clone size: few
CDR3 DNA: TGCAGTGCTCCCGGGGGACTAGCGGGAGGAAGAACCGGGGAGCTGTTTTTT
CDR3 protein: CSAPGGLAGGRTGELFF

CDR3 length: 16
D gene: TRBD2
J gene: TRBJ2-5
V gene: TRBV7-9
clone size: -
CDR3 DNA: TGTGCCAGCAACAATGATCGGCTAACGGGAGGAGAGACCCAGTACTTC
CDR3 protein: CASNNDRLTGGETQYF

CDR3 length: 18
D gene: -
J gene: TRBJ2-6
V gene: TRBV5-6
clone size: many
CDR3 DNA: TGTGCCAGCAGCTTGAGGTCGTCAAGCGTCTCTGGGGCCAACGTCCTGACTTTC
CDR3 protein: CASSLRSSSVSGANVLTF

CDR3 length: 14
D gene: -
J gene: TRBJ2-3
V gene: TRBV30
clone size: many
CDR3 DNA: TGTGCCCAGTCAGGAGCGCGGGACACAGATACGCAGTATTTT
CDR3 protein: CAQSGARDTDTQYF

CDR3 length: 15
D gene: -
J gene: TRBJ2-6
V gene: TRBV20-1
clone size: many
CDR3 DNA: TGCAGTGCCCGGCAGGGCCTCTCTGGGGCCAACGTCCTGACTTTC
CDR3 protein: CSARQGLSGANVLTF

CDR3 length: 17
D gene: TRBD1
J gene: TRBJ2-4
V gene: TRBV11-2
clone size: many
CDR3 DNA: TGTGCCAGCAGCTTAGTAACAGGGGCTCTAGCCAAAAACATTCAGTACTTC
CDR3 protein: CASSLVTGALAKNIQYF

CDR3 length: 15
D gene: -
J gene: TRBJ2-1
V gene: TRBV11-1
clone size: many
CDR3 DNA: TGTGCCAGCAGCTTAGGAGGGGGGGGGTCCAATGAGCAGTTCTTC
CDR3 protein: CASSLGGGGSNEQFF

CDR3 length: 15
D gene: -
J gene: TRBJ2-7
V gene: TRBV7-2
clone size: many
CDR3 DNA: TGTGCCAGCAGCTTAGACCCGACGACAGGACGCGAGCAGTACTTC
CDR3 protein: CASSLDPTTGREQYF

CDR3 length: 22
D gene: TRBD2
J gene: TRBJ2-3
V gene: TRBV3-1
clone size: -
CDR3 DNA: TGTGCCAGCAGCCAAGAAGCTCCCTCGAGGGCTAGCGGGAGCCATACCACAGATACGCAGTATTTT
CDR3 protein: CASSQEAPSRASGSHTTDTQYF

CDR3 length: 16
D gene: TRBD1
J gene: TRBJ2-5
V gene: TRBV28
clone size: few
CDR3 DNA: TGTGCCAGCAGTCCCGGAACAGGGGGACAGGTAGAGACCCAGTACTTC
CDR3 protein: CASSPGTGGQVETQYF

CDR3 length: 19
D gene: TRBD2
J gene: TRBJ2-4
V gene: TRBV20-1
clone size: -
CDR3 DNA: TGCAGTGCTAGGGGTGGACTAGCGGGAGGGCCCGCGGGCAAAAACATTCAGTACTTC
CDR3 protein: CSARGGLAGGPAGKNIQYF

CDR3 length: 16
D gene: -
J gene: TRBJ2-1
V gene: TRBV7-2
clone size: many
CDR3 DNA: TGTGCCAGCAGCTTAGAGGCGGCGACGAGTTACAATGAGCAGTTCTTC
CDR3 protein: CASSLEAATSYNEQFF

CDR3 length: 13
D gene: -
J gene: TRBJ1-1
V gene: TRBV2
clone size: many
CDR3 DNA: TGTGCCAGCACGACAGGACCGAACACTGAAGCTTTCTTT
CDR3 protein: CASTTGPNTEAFF

CDR3 length: 14
D gene: -
J gene: TRBJ2-1
V gene: TRBV7-2
clone size: few
CDR3 DNA: TGTGCCAGCAGGCGGGGGCAGGTGTATAATGAGCAGTTCTTC
CDR3 protein: CASRRGQVYNEQFF

CDR3 length: 16
D gene: -
J gene: TRBJ2-1
V gene: TRBV6-2/TRBV6-3
clone size: -
CDR3 DNA: TGTGCCAGCATCGGGGGATTAGCGAGCTCCTACAATGAGCAGTTCTTC
CDR3 protein: CASIGGLASSYNEQFF

CDR3 length: 15
D gene: -
J gene: TRBJ2-1
V gene: TRBV12-3/TRBV12-4
clone size: many
CDR3 DNA: TGTGCCGGACTTATAACCTCAAGCTCCTACAATGAGCAGTTCTTC
CDR3 protein: CAGLITSSSYNEQFF

CDR3 length: 15
D gene: TRBD2
J gene: TRBJ2-7
V gene: TRBV7-9
clone size: many
CDR3 DNA: TGTGCCAGCAGCTCCCCCGGGCGGGAGGGATACGAGCAGTACTTC
CDR3 protein: CASSSPGREGYEQYF

CDR3 length: 15
D gene: TRBD2
J gene: TRBJ2-1
V gene: TRBV7-9
clone size: few
CDR3 DNA: TGTGCCAGCAGCTTAGTTCTAGCGGGAGCTTATGAGCAGTTCTTC
CDR3 protein: CASSLVLAGAYEQFF

CDR3 length: 15
D gene: -
J gene: TRBJ1-1
V gene: TRBV12-3/TRBV12-4
clone size: many
CDR3 DNA: TGTGCCAGCAGTTTAGGGCCGTATCGGGACACTGAAGCTTTCTTT
CDR3 protein: CASSLGPYRDTEAFF

CDR3 length: 16
D gene: TRBD2
J gene: TRBJ2-1
V gene: TRBV19
clone size: many
CDR3 DNA: TGTGCCAGTAGTATGTTCGGCGGGAGCTCCTACAATGAGCAGTTCTTC
CDR3 protein: CASSMFGGSSYNEQFF

CDR3 length: 14
D gene: TRBD2
J gene: TRBJ2-5
V gene: TRBV6-1
clone size: few
CDR3 DNA: TGTGCCAGCAGTCTTGGGAGGGACGTGGAGACCCAGTACTTC
CDR3 protein: CASSLGRDVETQYF

CDR3 length: 13
D gene: -
J gene: TRBJ1-3
V gene: TRBV6-1
clone size: -
CDR3 DNA: TGTGCCAGCAGTGACGACAGAGGACTCACCATATATTTT
CDR3 protein: CASSDDRGLTIYF

CDR3 length: 16
D gene: -
J gene: TRBJ2-1
V gene: TRBV20-1
clone size: many
CDR3 DNA: TGCAGTGCAGCCAGGGGCCAAACCGCGTCTAACAATGAGCAGTTCTTC
CDR3 protein: CSAARGQTASNNEQFF

CDR3 length: 14
D gene: -
J gene: TRBJ1-3
V gene: TRBV28
clone size: many
CDR3 DNA: TGTGCCAGCAGTTTCTACGGCTCTGGAAACACCATATATTTT
CDR3 protein: CASSFYGSGNTIYF

CDR3 length: 13
D gene: -
J gene: TRBJ1-4
V gene: TRBV7-9
clone size: -
CDR3 DNA: TGTGCCAGCAGCCCCAAAGGGCGCCAAAAACTGTTTTTT
CDR3 protein: CASSPKGRQKLFF

CDR3 length: 14
D gene: -
J gene: TRBJ2-1
V gene: TRBV16
clone size: few
CDR3 DNA: TGTGCCAGCAGCCAATCGGGGCTCGACAATGAGCAGTTCTTC
CDR3 protein: CASSQSGLDNEQFF

CDR3 length: 14
D gene: -
J gene: TRBJ2-3
V gene: TRBV12-3/TRBV12-4
clone size: many
CDR3 DNA: TGTGCCAGCTCCCCTGGGGGGGCCGCAGATACGCAGTATTTT
CDR3 protein: CASSPGGAADTQYF

CDR3 length: 14
D gene: -
J gene: TRBJ1-4
V gene: TRBV5-1
clone size: many
CDR3 DNA: TGCGCCAGCAGCCGTCCAGGGGCTAATGAAAAACTGTTTTTT
CDR3 protein: CASSRPGANEKLFF

CDR3 length: 11
D gene: -
J gene: TRBJ1-1
V gene: TRBV20-1
clone size: -
CDR3 DNA: TGCAGTGCTAGAGGGGCTGATCGCACTTTCTTT
CDR3 protein: CSARGADRTFF

CDR3 length: 16
D gene: -
J gene: TRBJ2-1
V gene: TRBV2
clone size: many
CDR3 DNA: TGTGCCAGCAGTGAAAGCGGACGAAGCTCCTACAATGAGCAGTTCTTC
CDR3 protein: CASSESGRSSYNEQFF